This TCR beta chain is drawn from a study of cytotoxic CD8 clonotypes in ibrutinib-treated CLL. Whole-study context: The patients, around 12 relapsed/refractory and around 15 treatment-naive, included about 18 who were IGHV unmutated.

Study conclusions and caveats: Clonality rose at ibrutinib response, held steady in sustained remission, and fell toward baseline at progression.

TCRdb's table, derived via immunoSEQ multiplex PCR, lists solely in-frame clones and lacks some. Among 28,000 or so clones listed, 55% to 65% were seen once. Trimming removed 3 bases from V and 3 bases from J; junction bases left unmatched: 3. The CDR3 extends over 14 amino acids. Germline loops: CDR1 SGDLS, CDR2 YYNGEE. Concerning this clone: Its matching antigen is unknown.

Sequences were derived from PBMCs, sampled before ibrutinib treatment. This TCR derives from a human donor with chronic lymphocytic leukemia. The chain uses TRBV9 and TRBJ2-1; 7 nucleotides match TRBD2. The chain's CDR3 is CASSEGLVYNEQFF. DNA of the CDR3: TGTGCCAGCAGCGAAGGACTAGTCTACAATGAGCAGTTCTTC.